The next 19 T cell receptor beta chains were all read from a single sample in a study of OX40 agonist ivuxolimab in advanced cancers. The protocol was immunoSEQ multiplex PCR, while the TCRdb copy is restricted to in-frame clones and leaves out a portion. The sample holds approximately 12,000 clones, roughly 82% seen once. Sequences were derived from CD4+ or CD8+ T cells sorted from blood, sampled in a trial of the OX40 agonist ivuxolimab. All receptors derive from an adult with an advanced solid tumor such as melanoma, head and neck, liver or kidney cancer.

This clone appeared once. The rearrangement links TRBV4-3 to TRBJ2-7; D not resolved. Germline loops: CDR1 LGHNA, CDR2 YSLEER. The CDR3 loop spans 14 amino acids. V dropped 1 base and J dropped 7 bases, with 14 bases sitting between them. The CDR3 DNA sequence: TGCGCCAGCAGCCAAGCGGTTTCCTCCCTGGAGCAGTACTTC. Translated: CASSQAVSSLEQYF.

The CDR3 coding sequence is TGTGCCAGCAGCGTATCCGAGGGTAGCACAGATACGCAGTATTTT. It encodes CASSVSEGSTDTQYF. This chain uses TRBV9 with TRBJ2-3; a possible D gene is TRBD2 (5 bases). The ends were cut back, 1 base at V and 0 bases at J, with 9 bases in the middle. The CDR3 length is 15 residues. Germline-derived CDR1 and CDR2 are SGDLS and YYNGEE.

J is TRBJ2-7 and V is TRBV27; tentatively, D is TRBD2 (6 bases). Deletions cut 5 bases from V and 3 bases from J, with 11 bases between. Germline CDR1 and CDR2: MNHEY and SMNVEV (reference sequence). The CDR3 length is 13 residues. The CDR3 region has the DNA TGTGCCAGCAGTGTAACGGGAGACTACGAGCAGTACTTC. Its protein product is CASSVTGDYEQYF.

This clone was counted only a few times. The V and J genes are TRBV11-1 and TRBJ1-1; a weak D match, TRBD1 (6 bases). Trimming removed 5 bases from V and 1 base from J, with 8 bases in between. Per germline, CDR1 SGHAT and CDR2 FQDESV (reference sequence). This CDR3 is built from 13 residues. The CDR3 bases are TGTGCCAGCAGCCCGGGACAGAACACTGAAGCTTTCTTT. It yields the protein CASSPGQNTEAFF.

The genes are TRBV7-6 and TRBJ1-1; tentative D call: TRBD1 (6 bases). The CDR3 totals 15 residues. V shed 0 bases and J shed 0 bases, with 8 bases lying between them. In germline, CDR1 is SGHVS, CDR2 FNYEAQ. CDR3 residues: CASSLARDMNTEAFF. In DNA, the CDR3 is TGTGCCAGCAGCTTAGCCAGGGACATGAACACTGAAGCTTTCTTT.

The CDR3 coding sequence is TGTGCCAGAACCCGGATCCAGGGGGCGGTCTACAATGAGCAGTTCTTC. Protein sequence: CARTRIQGAVYNEQFF. The rearrangement joins TRBV6-4 to TRBJ2-1; 8 bases align to TRBD1. The CDR3 covers 16 residues. Germline loops: CDR1 MRHNA, CDR2 SNTAGT. V was pared by 9 bases and J by 3 bases, with 13 bases of the junction left unmatched.

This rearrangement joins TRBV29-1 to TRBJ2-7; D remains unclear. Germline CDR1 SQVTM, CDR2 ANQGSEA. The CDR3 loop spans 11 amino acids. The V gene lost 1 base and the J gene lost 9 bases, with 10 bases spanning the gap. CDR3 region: CSVEVGVGQYF. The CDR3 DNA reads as TGCAGCGTTGAAGTTGGGGTGGGGCAGTACTTC.

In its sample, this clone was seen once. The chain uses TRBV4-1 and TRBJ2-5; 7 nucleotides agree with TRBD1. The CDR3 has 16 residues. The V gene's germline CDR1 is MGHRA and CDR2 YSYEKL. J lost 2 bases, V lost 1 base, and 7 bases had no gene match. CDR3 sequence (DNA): TGCGCCAGCAGCCAAGGGGACAGAGGGCTTCAAGAGACCCAGTACTTC. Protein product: CASSQGDRGLQETQYF.

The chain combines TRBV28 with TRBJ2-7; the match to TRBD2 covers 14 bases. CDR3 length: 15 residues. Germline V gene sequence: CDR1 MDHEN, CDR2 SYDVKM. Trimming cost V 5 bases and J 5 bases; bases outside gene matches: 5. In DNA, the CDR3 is TGTGCCAGCAGTCTTCCGGGACTAGCGGGAGACGAGCAGTACTTC. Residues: CASSLPGLAGDEQYF.

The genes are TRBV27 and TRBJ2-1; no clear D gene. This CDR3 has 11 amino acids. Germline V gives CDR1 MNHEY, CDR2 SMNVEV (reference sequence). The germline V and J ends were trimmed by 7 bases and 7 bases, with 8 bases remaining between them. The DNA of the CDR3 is TGTGCCAGCATTCTATCGAATGAGCAGTTCTTC. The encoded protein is CASILSNEQFF.

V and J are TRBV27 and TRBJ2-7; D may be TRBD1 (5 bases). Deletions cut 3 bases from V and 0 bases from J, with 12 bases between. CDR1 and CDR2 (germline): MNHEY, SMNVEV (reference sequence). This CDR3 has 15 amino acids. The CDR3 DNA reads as TGTGCCAGCAGTTTCGGACATCCGAGCTCCTACGAGCAGTACTTC. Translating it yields CASSFGHPSSYEQYF.

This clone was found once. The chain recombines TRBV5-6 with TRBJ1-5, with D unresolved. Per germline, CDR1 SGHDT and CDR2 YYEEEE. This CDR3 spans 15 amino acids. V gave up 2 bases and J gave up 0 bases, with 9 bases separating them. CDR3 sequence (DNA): TGTGCCAGCAGCTTTTTTCCGACTAGCAATCAGCCCCAGCATTTT. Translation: CASSFFPTSNQPQHF.

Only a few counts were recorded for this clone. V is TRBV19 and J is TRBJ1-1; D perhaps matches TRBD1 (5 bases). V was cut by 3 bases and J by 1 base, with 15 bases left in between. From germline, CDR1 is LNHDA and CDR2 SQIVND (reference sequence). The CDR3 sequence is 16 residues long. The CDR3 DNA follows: TGTGCCAGTAGTATGGGGCTCCTTCTCAGGAACACTGAAGCTTTCTTT. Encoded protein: CASSMGLLLRNTEAFF. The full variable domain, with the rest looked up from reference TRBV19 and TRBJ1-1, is DGGITQSPKYLFRKEGQNVTLSCEQNLNHDAMYWYRQDPGQGLRLIYYSQIVNDFQKGDIAEGYSVSREKKESFPLTVTSAQKNPTAFYLCASSMGLLLRNTEAFFGQGTRLTVV.

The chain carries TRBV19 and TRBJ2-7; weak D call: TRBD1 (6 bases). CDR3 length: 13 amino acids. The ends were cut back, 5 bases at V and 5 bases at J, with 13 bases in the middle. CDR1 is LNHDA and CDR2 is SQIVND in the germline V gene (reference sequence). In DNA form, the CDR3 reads TGTGCCAGTAGTTCCAGGGGTTTCGACGAGCAGTACTTC. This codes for CASSSRGFDEQYF. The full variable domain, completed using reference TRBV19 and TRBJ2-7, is DGGITQSPKYLFRKEGQNVTLSCEQNLNHDAMYWYRQDPGQGLRLIYYSQIVNDFQKGDIAEGYSVSREKKESFPLTVTSAQKNPTAFYLCASSSRGFDEQYFGPGTRLTVT.

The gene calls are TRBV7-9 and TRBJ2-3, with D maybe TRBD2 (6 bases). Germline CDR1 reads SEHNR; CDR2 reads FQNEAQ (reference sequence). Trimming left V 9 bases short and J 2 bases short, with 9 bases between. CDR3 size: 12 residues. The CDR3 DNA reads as TGTGCCAGATCTAGCGTCACAGATACGCAGTATTTT. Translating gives CARSSVTDTQYF.

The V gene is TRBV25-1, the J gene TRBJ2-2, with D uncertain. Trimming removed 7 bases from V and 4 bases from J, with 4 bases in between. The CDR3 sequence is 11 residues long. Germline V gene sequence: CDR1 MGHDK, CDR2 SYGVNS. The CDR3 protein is CASTSTGELFF. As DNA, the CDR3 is TGTGCCAGCACCAGCACCGGGGAGCTGTTTTTT.

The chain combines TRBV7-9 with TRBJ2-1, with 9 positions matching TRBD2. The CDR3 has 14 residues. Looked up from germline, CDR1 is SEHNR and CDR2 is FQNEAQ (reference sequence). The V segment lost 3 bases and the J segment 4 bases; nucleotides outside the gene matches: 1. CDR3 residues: CASSLTSGYNEQFF. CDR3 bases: TGTGCCAGCAGCTTGACTAGCGGATACAATGAGCAGTTCTTC.

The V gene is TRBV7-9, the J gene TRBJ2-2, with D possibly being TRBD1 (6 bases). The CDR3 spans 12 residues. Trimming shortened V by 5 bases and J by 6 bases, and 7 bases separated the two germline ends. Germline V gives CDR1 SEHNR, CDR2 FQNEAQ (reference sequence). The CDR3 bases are TGTGCCAGCAGCCGGACAGCCGGGGAGCTGTTTTTT. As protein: CASSRTAGELFF.

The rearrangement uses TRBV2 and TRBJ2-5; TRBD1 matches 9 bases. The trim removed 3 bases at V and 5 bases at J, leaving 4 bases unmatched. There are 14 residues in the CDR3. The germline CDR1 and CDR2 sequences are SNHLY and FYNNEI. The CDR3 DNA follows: TGTGCCAGCAGTGAGGGACAGGGACGGGAGACCCAGTACTTC. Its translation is CASSEGQGRETQYF.